The 25 T cell receptor beta chains below all came from one sample that was sequenced in a study of follicular helper T cells after annual influenza vaccination. Generated by immunoSEQ multiplex PCR, the TCRdb table keeps only in-frame clones and is missing some. This sample carries 1,000 to 1,200 clones, roughly 78% of them seen once, and the ten largest clones take 3.5% to 4%. Indicated time point: 2015-2016 season, 7 days after influenza vaccination. The sequenced sample was CXCR5+ CD38+ circulating T follicular helper cells from blood, obtained 7 days after influenza vaccination. Subset meaning: circulating Tfh, non-naive CD4+CXCR5+PD-1+ (ICOS+CD38+ or ICOS-CD38-). All receptors come from an adult who received the influenza vaccine.

The count of this clone is one. The chain couples TRBV18 to TRBJ1-1, with a tentative D call TRBD1 (5 bases). Germline lookup yields CDR1 KGHSH and CDR2 LQKENI. The V gene lost 0 bases and the J gene lost 1 base, with 9 bases spanning the gap. This CDR3 has 15 amino acids. This chain's CDR3 is CASSPPVGGNTEAFF. The CDR3 DNA sequence: TGTGCCAGCTCACCACCCGTGGGGGGGAACACTGAAGCTTTCTTT.

The chain employs TRBV7-2 and TRBJ2-1; 8 bases are shared with TRBD2. Trimming took 0 bases from V and 0 from J; bases not matched to a gene: 1. Germline loops: CDR1 SGHTA, CDR2 FQGNSA. The CDR3 length is 16 residues. CDR3 amino acids: CASSLALAASYNEQFF. The CDR3 DNA sequence: TGTGCCAGCAGCTTAGCACTAGCGGCCTCCTACAATGAGCAGTTCTTC.

This chain joins TRBV5-4 and TRBJ1-2, with D perhaps matching TRBD1 (5 bases). V was shortened by 4 bases and J by 5 bases, with 12 bases between the two germline ends. This CDR3 contains 13 residues. CDR1 and CDR2 from the germline V gene are SGHNT and YYREEE (reference sequence). The CDR3 is CASSPGQGYGYTF. In nucleotides, the CDR3 is TGTGCCAGCAGCCCCGGGCAGGGTTATGGCTACACCTTC.

The V call is TRBV13, the J call TRBJ2-3; TRBD1 aligns across 10 bases. The germline V gene has CDR1 PRHDT and CDR2 FYEKMQ (reference sequence). With 9 bases clipped from V and 6 bases from J, the junction kept 9 bases outside the gene matches. CDR3 length: 14 residues. CDR3 bases: TGTGCCAGTGGGGACAGGGGAGGCCTGGATACGCAGTATTTT. Translated: CASGDRGGLDTQYF.

This chain joins TRBV5-1 and TRBJ1-1; D not certain. Germline loops: CDR1 SGHRS, CDR2 YFSETQ. The CDR3 runs to 15 residues. V dropped 0 bases and J dropped 0 bases, with 9 bases sitting between them. The CDR3 spells CASSLGHNMNTEAFF. CDR3 coding DNA: TGCGCCAGCAGCTTGGGACACAATATGAACACTGAAGCTTTCTTT.

This clone appeared once. This chain connects TRBV30 to TRBJ1-5; 7 bases fit TRBD1. Germline lookup yields CDR1 GTSNPN and CDR2 SVGIG (reference sequence). The CDR3 sequence is 14 residues long. Unmatched junction bases numbered 8, after V lost 2 bases and J lost 7 bases. The chain's CDR3 is CAWSTGQRAQPQHF. For the CDR3, the DNA is TGTGCCTGGAGTACGGGACAGCGCGCCCAGCCCCAGCATTTT.

The genes are TRBV30 and TRBJ2-5; a weak D match, TRBD1 (6 bases). Germline assignment: CDR1 GTSNPN and CDR2 SVGIG (reference sequence). The CDR3 length is 14 residues. V lost 3 bases and J lost 1, with 12 bases in between. This CDR3 reads CAWRMTGTQETQYF. The CDR3, as DNA: TGTGCCTGGAGGATGACAGGAACCCAAGAGACCCAGTACTTC.

The chain joins TRBV4-2 to TRBJ2-1, with 10 bases that match TRBD1. The J segment lost 7 bases and the V segment lost 4 bases, leaving 4 bases of the junction unmatched. Germline values: CDR1 LGHNA, CDR2 YNFKEQ. The CDR3 has 14 residues. CDR3 protein: CASSPGQGRNEQFF. In nucleotides, the CDR3 is TGTGCCAGCAGCCCGGGACAGGGGAGGAATGAGCAGTTCTTC.

The chain links TRBV19 to TRBJ2-3; D gene ambiguous. V gave up 4 bases and J gave up 8 bases, with 7 bases separating them. The germline gives CDR1 LNHDA, CDR2 SQIVND (reference sequence). This CDR3 contains 11 residues. DNA for the CDR3: TGTGCCAGTAGTAGTCACCTTACGCAGTATTTT. It codes for CASSSHLTQYF.

The rearrangement joins TRBV19 to TRBJ2-6; D ambiguous. The CDR3 runs to 15 residues. Per germline, CDR1 LNHDA and CDR2 SQIVND (reference sequence). Trimming pared 4 bases from V and 0 bases from J, leaving 7 bases between. The CDR3 nucleotides read TGTGCCAGTAGTAGTCTGATCTCTGGGGCCAACGTCCTGACTTTC. Translating it yields CASSSLISGANVLTF.

The V and J genes are TRBV28 and TRBJ1-1; unclear D gene. The germline gives CDR1 MDHEN, CDR2 SYDVKM. V was clipped by 8 bases and J by 7 bases, with 14 bases between them. The CDR3 spans 12 residues. In nucleotides, the CDR3 is TGTGCCAGCCTATTAGGGCGCGGTGAAGCTTTCTTT. As protein: CASLLGRGEAFF.

The chain uses TRBV11-2 and TRBJ2-5; tentatively, D is TRBD2 (5 bases). V dropped 5 bases and J dropped 7 bases, with 11 bases sitting between them. This CDR3 has 12 residues. Germline CDR1 and CDR2: SGHAT and FQNNGV. Written as DNA, the CDR3 is TGTGCCAGCAGCGCGGACGCGGGGACCCAGTACTTC. Residues: CASSADAGTQYF.

The rearrangement uses TRBV4-1 and TRBJ2-2, with 8 bases that match TRBD1. Trimming cost V 4 bases and J 2 bases; bases outside gene matches: 6. The germline V gene encodes CDR1 MGHRA and CDR2 YSYEKL. This CDR3 is built from 16 residues. The CDR3, as DNA: TGCGCCAGCAGCCCGACCGGGACAGGAAACACCGGGGAGCTGTTTTTT. It is translated as CASSPTGTGNTGELFF.

V and J are TRBV11-2 and TRBJ1-5; D is unresolved. The CDR3 totals 13 residues. Germline V gene data show CDR1 as SGHAT and CDR2 as FQNNGV. The V end lost 2 bases, the J end lost 4 bases, and 6 bases lay between the germline ends. The CDR3, as DNA: TGTGCCAGCAGCTTATGGGAAAATCAGCCCCAGCATTTT. Protein: CASSLWENQPQHF.

The chain combines TRBV6-1 with TRBJ2-2; 9 bases map to TRBD1. The CDR3 contains 16 residues. The junction had 9 bases not matched to a gene; V was cut back by 4 bases and J by 6 bases. Germline loops: CDR1 MNHNS, CDR2 SASEGT. The CDR3 loop reads CASSAPDRGLSGELFF. The CDR3 coding sequence is TGTGCCAGCAGTGCACCGGACAGGGGACTTTCCGGGGAGCTGTTTTTT.

For the CDR3, the DNA is TGTGCCAGCAGCTTAGAGGGGGTGACTAATGAAAAACTGTTTTTT. Translated, it gives CASSLEGVTNEKLFF. The chain links TRBV5-6 to TRBJ1-4; possible D gene TRBD1, 6 bases. Germline CDR1 SGHDT, CDR2 YYEEEE. V dropped 2 bases and J dropped 2 bases, with 10 bases sitting between them. The CDR3 has 15 amino acids.

V and J are TRBV5-1 and TRBJ1-6, with TRBD1 as a possible D gene (5 bases). The CDR3 length is 16 residues. V lost 5 bases and J lost 7, with 19 bases in between. Per the germline V gene, CDR1 is SGHRS and CDR2 is YFSETQ. As DNA, the CDR3 is TGCGCCAGCAGTCCCGGGACCCAAGACGGCAATTCACCCCTCCACTTT. It specifies CASSPGTQDGNSPLHF. The entire variable domain, with the rest obtained from reference TRBV5-1 and TRBJ1-6, is as follows: KAGVTQTPRYLIKTRGQQVTLSCSPISGHRSVSWYQQTPGQGLQFLFEYFSETQRNKGNFPGRFSGRQFSNSRSEMNVSTLELGDSALYLCASSPGTQDGNSPLHFGNGTRLTVT.

V usage is TRBV19 and J usage is TRBJ2-1, with D unresolved. Looked up from germline, CDR1 is LNHDA and CDR2 is SQIVND (reference sequence). This CDR3 comprises 16 residues. V lost 0 bases, J lost 1 base, and 10 bases lay in between. CDR3 amino acids: CASSIDRSGSYNEQFF. CDR3 sequence (DNA): TGTGCCAGTAGTATAGATCGGTCTGGGTCCTACAATGAGCAGTTCTTC.

This clone has a single count. The chain employs TRBV9 and TRBJ2-3, with 10 bases aligning to TRBD2. With V trimmed by 3 bases and J by 6 bases, 16 bases remained unmatched. The germline CDR1 and CDR2 sequences are SGDLS and YYNGEE. This CDR3 spans 18 amino acids. The CDR3 region has the DNA TGTGCCAGCAGCGACGGCCCCGGGAGGACTAGCGGCCGGGATACGCAGTATTTT. Translating it yields CASSDGPGRTSGRDTQYF.

The chain employs TRBV23-1 and TRBJ1-5, with TRBD1 as a possible D gene (5 bases). TRBV23-1 carries the ORF label, with uncertain function. Trimming removed 3 bases at V and 5 bases at J, with 11 bases between. The CDR3 runs 14 residues. The CDR3 region is CASSHPSGYQPQHF. The CDR3, as DNA: TGCGCCAGCAGTCACCCATCAGGGTATCAGCCCCAGCATTTT.

The V gene is TRBV28, the J gene TRBJ1-2; 7 nucleotides align to TRBD1. The trim removed 3 bases at V and 7 bases at J, leaving 11 bases unmatched. The CDR3 covers 15 residues. CDR1 and CDR2 (germline): MDHEN, SYDVKM. The CDR3 DNA is TGTGCCAGCAGTTTCAACGATAGGGGGCGGGGTGGCTACACCTTC. Its protein is CASSFNDRGRGGYTF.

This clone was recorded once. J is TRBJ1-2 and V is TRBV6-5, with TRBD1 as a possible D gene (5 bases). The V gene lost 0 bases and the J gene lost 5 bases, with 13 bases spanning the gap. The CDR3 runs to 15 residues. Germline V gene sequence: CDR1 MNHEY, CDR2 SVGAGI. CDR3 loop: CASSYSRVRGYGYTF. As DNA, the CDR3 is TGTGCCAGCAGTTACTCCAGGGTAAGAGGATATGGCTACACCTTC.

The rearrangement links TRBV7-2 to TRBJ1-1; 8 nucleotides match TRBD1. The ends lost 3 bases at V and 4 bases at J; junction bases unmatched: 10. There are 16 residues in the CDR3. Germline V gene lookup returns CDR1 SGHTA and CDR2 FQGNSA. The CDR3 is CASSFRQGAVGTEAFF. The CDR3 DNA sequence: TGTGCCAGCAGCTTCCGGCAGGGGGCCGTTGGCACTGAAGCTTTCTTT.

The chain links TRBV7-2 to TRBJ2-5, with 9 bases lining up with TRBD2. Germline CDR1 SGHTA, CDR2 FQGNSA. V gave up 7 bases and J gave up 1 base; unmatched junction bases: 7. CDR3 length equals 15 residues. In nucleotides, the CDR3 is TGTGCCAGCAACCTAGCGGGAAACTTCCAAGAGACCCAGTACTTC. Amino acid sequence: CASNLAGNFQETQYF.

The chain is built from TRBV7-2 and TRBJ2-1; D possibly uses TRBD1 or TRBD2 (5 bases each). Germline-derived CDR1 and CDR2 are SGHTA and FQGNSA. The CDR3 spans 18 residues. Trimming shortened V by 6 bases and J by 0 bases, and 21 bases separated the two germline ends. The CDR3 nucleotides read TGTGCCAGCAGTCAACAAAGTTTGTCAGGGAGCTCCTACAATGAGCAGTTCTTC. Its protein product is CASSQQSLSGSSYNEQFF.